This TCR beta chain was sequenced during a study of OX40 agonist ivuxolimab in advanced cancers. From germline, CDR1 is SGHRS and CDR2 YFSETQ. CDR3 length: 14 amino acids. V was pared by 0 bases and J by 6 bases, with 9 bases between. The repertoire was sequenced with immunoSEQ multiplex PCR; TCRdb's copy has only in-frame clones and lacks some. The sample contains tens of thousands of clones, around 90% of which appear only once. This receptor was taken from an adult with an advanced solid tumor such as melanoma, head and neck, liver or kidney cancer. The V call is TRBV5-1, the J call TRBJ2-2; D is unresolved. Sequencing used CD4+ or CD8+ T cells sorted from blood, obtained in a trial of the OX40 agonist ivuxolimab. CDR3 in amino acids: CASSLAPAAGELFF. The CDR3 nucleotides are TGCGCCAGCAGCTTGGCCCCCGCGGCCGGGGAGCTGTTTTTT.